This TCR beta chain came from a study of cytomegalovirus exposure and HLA in healthy donors. The PCR was carried out with 60 Vbeta primers and 13 Jbeta primers. Produced via immunoSEQ multiplex PCR; TCRdb's table is partial and in-frame only. Here the sample spans more than 150,000 clones, around four fifths being singletons. When sampled, the donors appeared nominally healthy, though they likely had unrecorded immune exposures. This CDR3 has 21 amino acids. J was trimmed by 0 bases and V by 0 bases; bases with no gene match: 16. CDR1 and CDR2 (germline): LGHNT, FRNRAP. Study results and limitations: Immune exposure was documented only through CMV serostatus. Another analysis was done later, and it associated 15,000 or so TCR beta sequences with HLA alleles at 0.05 false discovery rate. The study dropped some indistinguishable V segments, TRBV6-2 and TRBV6-3 among them.

Comments on this clone: Antigen: not known.

The receptor comes from a man between 18 and 35 years old in good health and CMV-seronegative. The sample was PBMCs. The J gene is TRBJ2-3, the V gene TRBV12-5, with 9 bases aligning to TRBD2. CDR3 nucleotide sequence: TGTGCTAGTGGTTTGGTAGGGTTGCGGGAGGGCCGAGGGGGTAGCACAGATACGCAGTATTTT. It encodes CASGLVGLREGRGGSTDTQYF.